The 6 T cell receptor beta chains in this list originate from one sample, sequenced in a study of cytomegalovirus exposure and HLA in healthy donors. With 60 Vbeta and 13 Jbeta primers, the PCR was carried out. Sequencing used immunoSEQ multiplex PCR; TCRdb keeps in-frame clones, though not all of them. The profile shows hundreds of thousands of clones, about 90% of them singletons. The specimen was PBMCs. Source of these receptors: a young woman in good health and CMV-seronegative.

As concerns this clone: This sample includes further DNA sequences coding for the same CDR3. V and J are TRBV12-5 and TRBJ2-7; 7 bases match TRBD1. Germline V gene sequence: CDR1 LGHNT, CDR2 FRNRAP. Germline trimming cut 1 base from V and 3 bases from J; bases unmatched to any gene: 0. CDR3 size: 13 residues. The CDR3: CASGLGQGYEQYF. The CDR3 DNA reads as TGTGCTAGTGGTTTGGGACAGGGCTACGAGCAGTACTTC. Complete variable domain (other parts from reference TRBV12-5 and TRBJ2-7): DARVTQTPRHKVTEMGQEVTMRCQPILGHNTVFWYRQTMMQGLELLAYFRNRAPLDDSGMPKDRFSAEMPDATLATLKIQPSEPRDSAVYFCASGLGQGYEQYFGPGTRLTVT.

The chain joins TRBV9 to TRBJ2-1, with TRBD2 as a possible D gene (7 bases). From germline, CDR1 is SGDLS and CDR2 YYNGEE. V lost 4 bases, J lost 2 bases, and 13 bases lay in between. There are 15 residues in the CDR3. The CDR3 is CASSPGGPPYNEQFF. In nucleotides, the CDR3 is TGTGCCAGCAGCCCCGGGGGGCCCCCCTACAATGAGCAGTTCTTC. Full variable domain (missing parts from reference TRBV9 and TRBJ2-1): DSGVTQTPKHLITATGQRVTLRCSPRSGDLSVYWYQQSLDQGLQFLIQYYNGEERAKGNILERFSAQQFPDLHSELNLSSLELGDSALYFCASSPGGPPYNEQFFGPGTRLTVL.

The J gene is TRBJ2-5, the V gene TRBV2; 9 bases match TRBD2. The junction had 9 bases not matched to a gene; V was cut back by 6 bases and J by 1 base. Germline V gene sequence: CDR1 SNHLY, CDR2 FYNNEI. This CDR3 is 16 amino acids long. CDR3 sequence reads: CASSPPSGALQETQYF. CDR3 nucleotides: TGTGCCAGCAGCCCTCCTAGCGGGGCCCTCCAAGAGACCCAGTACTTC. Based on the CDR3 plus reference TRBV2 and TRBJ2-5, the full variable domain is EPEVTQTPSHQVTQMGQEVILRCVPISNHLYFYWYRQILGQKVEFLVSFYNNEISEKSEIFDDQFSVERPDGSNFTLKIRSTKLEDSAMYFCASSPPSGALQETQYFGPGTRLLVL.

The chain has TRBV7-9 and TRBJ1-1, with D maybe TRBD1 (5 bases). Germline CDR1 and CDR2: SEHNR and FQNEAQ (reference sequence). Between the trimmed V and J ends, which lost 5 bases and 5 bases, there was a span of 24 bases. The CDR3 is made up of 17 amino acids. This CDR3 reads CASSIPPGEIILTEAFF. The CDR3 DNA follows: TGTGCCAGCAGCATCCCCCCGGGGGAAATCATCTTGACTGAAGCTTTCTTT.

The V call is TRBV18, the J call TRBJ1-1; tentative D call: TRBD1 (6 bases). The germline V gene encodes CDR1 KGHSH and CDR2 LQKENI. The V and J ends lost 6 bases and 4 bases respectively, with 21 bases between them. The CDR3 extends over 16 amino acids. CDR3 in DNA: TGTGCCAGCTCCCCAAGTGAAAGGGGGGGTGGCACTGAAGCTTTCTTT. Amino acid sequence: CASSPSERGGGTEAFF.

This chain links TRBV9 with TRBJ1-2, with 8 bases aligning to TRBD1. Germline assignment: CDR1 SGDLS and CDR2 YYNGEE. There are 13 residues in the CDR3. Germline trimming cut 3 bases from V and 5 bases from J; bases unmatched to any gene: 3. The CDR3 loop reads CASSAGTGYGYTF. CDR3 bases: TGTGCCAGCAGCGCAGGGACAGGTTATGGCTACACCTTC.